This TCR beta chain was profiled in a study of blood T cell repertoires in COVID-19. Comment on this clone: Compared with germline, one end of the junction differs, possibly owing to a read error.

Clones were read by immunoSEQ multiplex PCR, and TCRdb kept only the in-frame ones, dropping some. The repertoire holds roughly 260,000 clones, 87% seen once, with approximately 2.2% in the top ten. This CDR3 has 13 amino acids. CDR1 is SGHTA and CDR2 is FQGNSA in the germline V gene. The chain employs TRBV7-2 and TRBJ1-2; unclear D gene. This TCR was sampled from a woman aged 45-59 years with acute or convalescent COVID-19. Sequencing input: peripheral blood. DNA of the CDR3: TGTGCCAGCAGCTTAGGCCCCAACTATGGCCACACCTTC. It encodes CASSLGPNYGHTF.